This passage covers 11 T cell receptor beta chains from one sample sequenced in a study of blood T cell repertoires in COVID-19. Assay used: immunoSEQ multiplex PCR; TCRdb lists only in-frame clones, some missing. The sample has 200,000 or so clones, more than 85% seen once. Sequences were obtained from peripheral blood. The receptors here all came from a man in his 70s with active or convalescent COVID-19.

The chain couples TRBV24-1 to TRBJ2-1, with TRBD2 identical over 15 bases. Germline V gene lookup returns CDR1 KGHDR and CDR2 SFDVKD. The CDR3 has 18 amino acids. V dropped 6 bases and J dropped 10; count of bases not matched to a gene: 15. CDR3 nucleotides: TGTGCCACCAGTCAAGGGACTAGCGGGGGGTGGAGATGGAGCGAGCAGTTCTTC. This encodes CATSQGTSGGWRWSEQFF.

The rearrangement joins TRBV5-8 to TRBJ1-5, with 8 positions matching TRBD1. Germline V lookup: CDR1 SGHTS, CDR2 YDEGEE. J was trimmed by 6 bases and V by 4 bases; bases with no gene match: 9. The CDR3 totals 15 residues. CDR3 loop: CASSTTGVSSQPQHF. The CDR3 DNA follows: TGTGCCAGCAGCACGACAGGGGTATCGAGTCAGCCCCAGCATTTT.

V usage is TRBV5-1 and J usage is TRBJ2-3, with 7 bases identical to TRBD2. V was clipped by 0 bases and J by 4 bases; unmatched bases: 11. CDR1 is SGHRS and CDR2 is YFSETQ in the germline V gene. CDR3 length equals 17 residues. The CDR3 nucleotides are TGCGCCAGCAGCTTGGCCAGGTGGGAACGGGGGGCAGATACGCAGTATTTT. It is translated as CASSLARWERGADTQYF.

The V and J genes are TRBV29-1 and TRBJ2-5; a weak D match, TRBD2 (5 bases). V was cut by 3 bases and J by 7 bases, with 15 bases left in between. Germline lookup yields CDR1 SQVTM and CDR2 ANQGSEA. CDR3 length: 13 amino acids. In DNA form, the CDR3 reads TGCAGCGTTGAGGAGGCCCCAGGAGGGACCCAGTACTTC. It specifies CSVEEAPGGTQYF.

J is TRBJ2-1 and V is TRBV28, with D possibly matching TRBD2 (7 bases). CDR1 and CDR2 (germline): MDHEN, SYDVKM. V lost 2 bases to trimming and J lost 4 bases, with 18 bases between them. The CDR3 contains 17 residues. The CDR3, as DNA: TGTGCCAGCAGTTTAACTGGGGGGGGGCCTCGGTACAATGAGCAGTTCTTC. Residues: CASSLTGGGPRYNEQFF.

This chain links TRBV24-1 with TRBJ2-1, with 10 bases identical to TRBD1. Germline-derived CDR1 and CDR2 are KGHDR and SFDVKD. CDR3 length: 16 amino acids. J lost 7 bases, V lost 4 bases, and 9 bases had no gene match. The CDR3 DNA reads TGTGCCACCAGTGACCGGGGACAGGGGCGGACGAATGAGCAGTTCTTC. It encodes CATSDRGQGRTNEQFF.

This chain joins TRBV25-1 and TRBJ1-3; 8 bases match TRBD1. This CDR3 has 16 amino acids. With 3 bases clipped from V and 0 bases from J, the junction kept 4 bases outside the gene matches. The germline V gene has CDR1 MGHDK and CDR2 SYGVNS. CDR3 DNA sequence: TGTGCCAGCAGTGAGGGACAGGTTTTCTCTGGAAACACCATATATTTT. Encoded protein: CASSEGQVFSGNTIYF.

This chain links TRBV6-5 with TRBJ2-7, with 11 bases identical to TRBD1. CDR3 length: 15 amino acids. The V and J ends lost 7 bases and 4 bases, in that order; junction bases with no gene match: 9. CDR1 MNHEY and CDR2 SVGAGI come from the germline V gene. The CDR3 sequence is CASKPGTGGRYEQYF. The CDR3 DNA is TGTGCCAGCAAACCCGGGACAGGGGGAAGGTACGAGCAGTACTTC.

This clone has a single count. The rearrangement joins TRBV18 to TRBJ2-1, with 13 bases lining up with TRBD2. In germline, CDR1 is KGHSH, CDR2 LQKENI. After removal of 4 bases from V and 8 bases from J, the junction contained 2 bases not matched to a gene. The CDR3 sequence is 14 residues long. This CDR3 reads CASSLGLAGDEQFF. CDR3 nucleotide sequence: TGTGCCAGCTCACTTGGACTAGCGGGGGATGAGCAGTTCTTC.

This sequence joins TRBV28 and TRBJ2-2, with 13 bases fitting TRBD2. This CDR3 spans 20 amino acids. V was clipped by 1 base and J by 6 bases; unmatched bases: 14. Germline V CDR1 and CDR2: MDHEN, SYDVKM. This chain's CDR3 is CASSLLTSGRPDHRPGELFF. CDR3 sequence (DNA): TGTGCCAGCAGTTTATTGACTAGCGGGAGGCCTGATCACCGGCCCGGGGAGCTGTTTTTT.

This rearrangement joins TRBV14 to TRBJ2-3; D not resolved. Germline V gene lookup returns CDR1 SGHDN and CDR2 FVKESK. The CDR3 has 13 residues. The germline V and J ends were trimmed by 5 bases and 3 bases, with 9 bases remaining between them. CDR3 region: CASSFTLTDTQYF. In DNA form, the CDR3 reads TGTGCCAGCAGCTTTACTCTGACAGATACGCAGTATTTT.